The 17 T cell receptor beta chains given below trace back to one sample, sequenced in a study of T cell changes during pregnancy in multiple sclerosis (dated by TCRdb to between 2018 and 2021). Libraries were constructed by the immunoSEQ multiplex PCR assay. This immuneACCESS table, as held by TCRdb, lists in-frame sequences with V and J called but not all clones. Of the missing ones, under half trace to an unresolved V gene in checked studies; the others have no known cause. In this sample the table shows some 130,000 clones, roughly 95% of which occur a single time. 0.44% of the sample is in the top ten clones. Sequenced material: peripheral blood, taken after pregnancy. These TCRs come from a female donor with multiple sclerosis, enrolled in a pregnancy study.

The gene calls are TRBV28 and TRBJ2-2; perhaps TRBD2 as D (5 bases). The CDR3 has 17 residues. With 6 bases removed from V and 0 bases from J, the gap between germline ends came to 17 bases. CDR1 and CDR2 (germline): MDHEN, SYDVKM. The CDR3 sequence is CASSLNRGLPNTGELFF. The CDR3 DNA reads TGTGCCAGCAGCCTCAACCGGGGTCTACCGAACACCGGGGAGCTGTTTTTT.

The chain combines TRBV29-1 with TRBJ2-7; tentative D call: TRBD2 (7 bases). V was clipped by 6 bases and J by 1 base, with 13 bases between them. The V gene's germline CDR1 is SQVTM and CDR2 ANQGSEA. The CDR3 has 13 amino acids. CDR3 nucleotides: TGCAGCGTCCTAAAGGGGGGGTCCTACGAGCAGTACTTC. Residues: CSVLKGGSYEQYF.

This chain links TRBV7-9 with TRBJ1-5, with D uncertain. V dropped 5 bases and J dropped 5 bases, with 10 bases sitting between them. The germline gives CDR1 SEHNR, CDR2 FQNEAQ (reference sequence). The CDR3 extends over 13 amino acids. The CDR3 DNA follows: TGTGCCAGCAGCCCACAGAGGGATCAGCCCCAGCATTTT. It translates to CASSPQRDQPQHF. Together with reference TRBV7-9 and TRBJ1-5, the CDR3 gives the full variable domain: DTGVSQNPRHKITKRGQNVTFRCDPISEHNRLYWYRQTLGQGPEFLTYFQNEAQLEKSRLLSDRFSAERPKGSFSTLEIQRTEQGDSAMYLCASSPQRDQPQHFGDGTRLSIL.

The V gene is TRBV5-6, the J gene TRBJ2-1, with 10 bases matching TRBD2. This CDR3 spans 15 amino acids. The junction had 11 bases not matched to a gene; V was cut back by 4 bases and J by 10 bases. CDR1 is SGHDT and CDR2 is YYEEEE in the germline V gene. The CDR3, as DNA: TGTGCCAGCAGCCGTCAGCTAGCGGGAGTTGAAGAGCAGTTCTTC. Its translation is CASSRQLAGVEEQFF.

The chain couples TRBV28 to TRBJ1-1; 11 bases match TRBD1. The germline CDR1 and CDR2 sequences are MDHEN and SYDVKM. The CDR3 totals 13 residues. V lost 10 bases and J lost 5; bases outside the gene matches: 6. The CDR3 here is CATRTGGLTEAFF. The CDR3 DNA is TGTGCCACCCGGACAGGGGGCTTGACTGAAGCTTTCTTT.

This CDR3 is CASQTGRGAYNEQFF. CDR3 DNA: TGTGCCAGCCAAACCGGGCGGGGAGCCTACAATGAGCAGTTCTTC. The V gene is TRBV6-5, the J gene TRBJ2-1; perhaps TRBD2 as D (6 bases). CDR3 length: 15 residues. CDR1 is MNHEY and CDR2 is SVGAGI in the germline V gene. Deletions cut 8 bases from V and 2 bases from J, with 16 bases between.

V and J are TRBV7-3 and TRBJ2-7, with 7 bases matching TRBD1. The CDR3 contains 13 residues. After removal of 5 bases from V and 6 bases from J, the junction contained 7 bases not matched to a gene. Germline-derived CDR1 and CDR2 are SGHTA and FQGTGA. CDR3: CASSPRQGGEQYF. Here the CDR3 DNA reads TGTGCCAGCAGCCCGAGACAGGGCGGCGAGCAGTACTTC.

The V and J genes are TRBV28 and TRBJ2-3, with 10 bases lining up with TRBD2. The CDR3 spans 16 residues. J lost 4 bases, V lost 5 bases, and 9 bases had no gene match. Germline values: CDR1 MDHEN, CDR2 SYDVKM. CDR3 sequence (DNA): TGTGCCAGCAGTCCCAGGGTAGCGGGAGGAGCAGATACGCAGTATTTT. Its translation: CASSPRVAGGADTQYF.

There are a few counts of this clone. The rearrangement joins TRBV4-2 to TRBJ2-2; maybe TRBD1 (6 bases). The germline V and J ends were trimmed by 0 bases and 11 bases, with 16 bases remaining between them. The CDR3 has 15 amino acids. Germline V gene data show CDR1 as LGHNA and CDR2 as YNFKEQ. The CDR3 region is CASSQDVPYRVELFF. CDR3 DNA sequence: TGTGCCAGCAGCCAAGACGTCCCTTACAGGGTTGAGCTGTTTTTT.

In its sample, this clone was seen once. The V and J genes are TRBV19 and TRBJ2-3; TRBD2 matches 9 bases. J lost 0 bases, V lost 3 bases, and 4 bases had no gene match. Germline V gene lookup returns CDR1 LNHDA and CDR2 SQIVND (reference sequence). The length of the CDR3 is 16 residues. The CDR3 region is CASSIRTSGSTDTQYF. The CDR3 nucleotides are TGTGCCAGTAGTATTCGAACTAGCGGGAGCACAGATACGCAGTATTTT.

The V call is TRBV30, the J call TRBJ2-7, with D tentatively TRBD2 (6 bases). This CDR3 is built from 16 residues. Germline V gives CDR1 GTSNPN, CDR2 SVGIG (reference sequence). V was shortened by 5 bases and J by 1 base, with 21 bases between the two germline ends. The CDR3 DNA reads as TGTGCCTGGTTGGCAGTCAGCGGGCGAAGATCCTACGAGCAGTACTTC. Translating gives CAWLAVSGRRSYEQYF.

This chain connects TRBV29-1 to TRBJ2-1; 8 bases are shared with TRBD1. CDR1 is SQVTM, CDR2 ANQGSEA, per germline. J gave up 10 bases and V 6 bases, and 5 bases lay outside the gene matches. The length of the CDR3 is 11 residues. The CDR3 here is CSVVGQDEQFF. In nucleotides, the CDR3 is TGCAGCGTGGTGGGACAGGACGAGCAGTTCTTC.

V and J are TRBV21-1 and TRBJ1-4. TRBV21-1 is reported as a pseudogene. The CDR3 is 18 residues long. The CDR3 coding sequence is TGTGCCATCATCAAGGGGGAGGGCTTTAGAGCAACTAATGAAAAACTGTTTTTT. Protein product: CAIIKGEGFRATNEKLFF.

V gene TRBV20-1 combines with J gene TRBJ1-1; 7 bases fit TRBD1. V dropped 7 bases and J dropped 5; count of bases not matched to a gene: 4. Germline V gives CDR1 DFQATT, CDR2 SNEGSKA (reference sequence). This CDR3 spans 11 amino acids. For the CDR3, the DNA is TGCAGTGGACAGGGACAAACTGAAGCTTTCTTT. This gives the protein CSGQGQTEAFF.

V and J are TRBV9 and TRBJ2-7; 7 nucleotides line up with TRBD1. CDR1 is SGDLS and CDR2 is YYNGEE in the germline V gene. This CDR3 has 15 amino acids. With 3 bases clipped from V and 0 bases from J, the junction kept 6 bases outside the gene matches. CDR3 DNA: TGTGCCAGCAGCGAATCGACAGGGACCTCCTACGAGCAGTACTTC. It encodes CASSESTGTSYEQYF. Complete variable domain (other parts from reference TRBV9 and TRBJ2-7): DSGVTQTPKHLITATGQRVTLRCSPRSGDLSVYWYQQSLDQGLQFLIQYYNGEERAKGNILERFSAQQFPDLHSELNLSSLELGDSALYFCASSESTGTSYEQYFGPGTRLTVT.

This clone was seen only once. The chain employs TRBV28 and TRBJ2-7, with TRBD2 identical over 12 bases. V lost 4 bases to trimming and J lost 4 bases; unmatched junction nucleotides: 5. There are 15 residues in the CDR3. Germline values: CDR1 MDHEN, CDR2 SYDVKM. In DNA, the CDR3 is TGTGCCAGCAGTTCTAGCGGGAGGGTCAATTACGAGCAGTACTTC. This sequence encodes CASSSSGRVNYEQYF.

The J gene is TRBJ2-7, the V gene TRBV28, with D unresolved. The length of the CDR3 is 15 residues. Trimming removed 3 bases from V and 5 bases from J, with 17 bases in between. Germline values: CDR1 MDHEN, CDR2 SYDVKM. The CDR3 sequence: CASSFSRPNPHEQYF. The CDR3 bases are TGTGCCAGCAGTTTTTCGCGGCCCAACCCCCACGAGCAGTACTTC.